The source of this T cell receptor beta chain is a study of T cell responses to AZD1222 COVID-19 vaccine. Per germline, CDR1 KGHSH and CDR2 LQKENI. CDR3 length: 18 residues. V was cut by 3 bases and J by 5 bases, with 25 bases left in between. Clones were read by immunoSEQ multiplex PCR, and TCRdb kept only the in-frame ones, dropping some. Of 120,000 to 150,000 clones in the sample, around 93% were seen once. This clone was observed a few times. This TCR came from an adult in good health. The genes are TRBV18 and TRBJ2-5; tentative D call: TRBD1 (5 bases). The input for sequencing was peripheral blood, taken on day 0 of AZD1222 vaccination. The CDR3 loop is CASSPPSSGATGRETQYF. The CDR3 DNA sequence: TGTGCCAGCTCACCCCCCTCCAGTGGGGCAACAGGTCGGGAGACCCAGTACTTC.